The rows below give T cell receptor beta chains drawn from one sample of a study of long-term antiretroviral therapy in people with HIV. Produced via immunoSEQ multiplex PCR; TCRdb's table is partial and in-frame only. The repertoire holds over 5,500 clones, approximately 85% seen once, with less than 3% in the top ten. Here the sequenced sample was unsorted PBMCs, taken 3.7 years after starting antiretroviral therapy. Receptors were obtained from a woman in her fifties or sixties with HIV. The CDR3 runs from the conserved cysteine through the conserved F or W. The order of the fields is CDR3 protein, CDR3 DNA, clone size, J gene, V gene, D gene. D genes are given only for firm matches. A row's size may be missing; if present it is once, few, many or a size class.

CDR3aa: CASSTDSGRTDTQYF
CDR3nt: TGTGCCAGCAGCACCGATAGCGGGAGGACAGATACGCAGTATTTT
abundance: NA
j_gene: TRBJ2-3
v_gene: TRBV14
d_gene: TRBD2

CDR3aa: CTVGIIAGGALSYEQYF
CDR3nt: TGTACCGTTGGGATCATAGCGGGAGGCGCGTTGTCCTACGAGCAGTACTTC
abundance: NA
j_gene: TRBJ2-7
v_gene: TRBV6-4
d_gene: TRBD2

CDR3aa: CASSWGGSTGELFF
CDR3nt: TGTGCCAGCAGTTGGGGGGGGTCCACCGGGGAGCTGTTTTTT
abundance: NA
j_gene: TRBJ2-2
v_gene: TRBV2
d_gene: TRBD2

CDR3aa: CSVEGVRGIVSGANVLTF
CDR3nt: TGCAGCGTTGAAGGTGTCAGGGGAATCGTCTCTGGGGCCAACGTCCTGACTTTC
abundance: NA
j_gene: TRBJ2-6
v_gene: TRBV29-1
d_gene: NA

CDR3aa: CASSVASGIGGGELFF
CDR3nt: TGTGCCAGCAGTGTGGCTAGCGGGATTGGGGGCGGGGAGCTGTTTTTT
abundance: once
j_gene: TRBJ2-2
v_gene: TRBV6-1
d_gene: TRBD2

CDR3aa: CASSLSPSNVLTF
CDR3nt: TGTGCCAGCAGCCTCAGTCCCTCCAACGTCCTGACTTTC
abundance: NA
j_gene: TRBJ2-6
v_gene: TRBV5-6
d_gene: NA

CDR3aa: CSVVGGGETQQDYGYTF
CDR3nt: TGCAGCGTTGTAGGTGGGGGCGAGACCCAACAAGACTATGGCTACACCTTC
abundance: NA
j_gene: TRBJ1-2
v_gene: TRBV29-1
d_gene: NA

CDR3aa: CASSLTRLYEQYF
CDR3nt: TGCGCCAGCAGCTTGACGCGGCTCTACGAGCAGTACTTC
abundance: NA
j_gene: TRBJ2-7
v_gene: TRBV5-1
d_gene: NA

CDR3aa: CASSLYGTSGSNEQFF
CDR3nt: TGTGCCAGCAGTTTATATGGGACTAGCGGGAGCAATGAGCAGTTCTTC
abundance: NA
j_gene: TRBJ2-1
v_gene: TRBV27
d_gene: TRBD2

CDR3aa: CASSNQSRDYGYTF
CDR3nt: TGTGCCAGCTCGAACCAAAGTAGAGACTATGGCTACACCTTC
abundance: NA
j_gene: TRBJ1-2
v_gene: TRBV18
d_gene: NA

CDR3aa: CASSPRTSDVYEQYF
CDR3nt: TGTGCCAGCAGCCCGAGGACTAGCGACGTATACGAGCAGTACTTC
abundance: NA
j_gene: TRBJ2-7
v_gene: TRBV9
d_gene: TRBD2

CDR3aa: CASSQDWGSRDTQYF
CDR3nt: TGTGCCAGCAGCCAAGATTGGGGGAGTCGAGATACGCAGTATTTT
abundance: NA
j_gene: TRBJ2-3
v_gene: TRBV14
d_gene: NA

CDR3aa: CASSGIAEGNTIYF
CDR3nt: TGCGCCAGCAGCGGGATCGCGGAGGGAAACACCATATATTTT
abundance: medium-sized
j_gene: TRBJ1-3
v_gene: TRBV4-1
d_gene: NA

CDR3aa: CAISGDGNYGYTF
CDR3nt: TGTGCCATCAGTGGAGACGGGAACTATGGCTACACCTTC
abundance: NA
j_gene: TRBJ1-2
v_gene: TRBV10-3
d_gene: NA

CDR3aa: CATSSTSLEAFF
CDR3nt: TGTGCCACCAGCTCGACCAGTTTAGAAGCTTTCTTT
abundance: few
j_gene: TRBJ1-1
v_gene: TRBV15
d_gene: NA